This paragraph reports one T cell receptor (beta chain). The entry originates in a study of blood T cell repertoires in COVID-19. Study overall: Donors in the United States, Italy and Spain gave samples during acute or convalescent COVID-19. The cDNA or gDNA used as material had been derived from T cells, B-cell-depleted T cells, or PBMCs.

Original data processing: From reference gene primer amplification, estimates of nucleated cell counts were derived. The method was immunoSEQ multiplex PCR; TCRdb's version includes in-frame clones alone and lacks a portion of them. That table supplies the V and J calls and clone size; D and trimming were determined from the DNA. The table lists about 150,000 clones, 75% to 85% of them singletons. The J segment lost 2 bases and the V segment lost 5 bases, leaving 2 bases of the junction unmatched. CDR1 and CDR2 from the germline V gene are MNHNS and SASEGT. CDR3 size: 14 residues. Sequencing input: peripheral blood. This clonotype was sampled from a woman between 50 and 59 years old with acute or convalescent COVID-19. The chain joins TRBV6-1 to TRBJ1-4, with TRBD1 matching over 7 bases. The CDR3 reads CASSSGQTNEKLFF. CDR3 sequence (DNA): TGTGCCAGCAGTTCGGGACAGACTAATGAAAAACTGTTTTTT.